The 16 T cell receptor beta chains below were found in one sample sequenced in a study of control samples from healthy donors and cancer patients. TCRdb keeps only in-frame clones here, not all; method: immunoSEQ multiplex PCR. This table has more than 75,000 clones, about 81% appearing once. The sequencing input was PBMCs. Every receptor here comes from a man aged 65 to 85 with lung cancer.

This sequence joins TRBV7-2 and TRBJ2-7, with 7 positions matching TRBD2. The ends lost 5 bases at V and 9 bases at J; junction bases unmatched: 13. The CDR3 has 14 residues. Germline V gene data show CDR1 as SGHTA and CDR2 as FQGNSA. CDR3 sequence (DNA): TGTGCCAGCAGCCCAGGACTAGTCAGCAGAGTGCAGTACTTC. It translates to CASSPGLVSRVQYF. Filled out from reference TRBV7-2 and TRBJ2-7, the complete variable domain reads GAGVSQSPSNKVTEKGKDVELRCDPISGHTALYWYRQSLGQGLEFLIYFQGNSAPDKSGLPSDRFSAERTGGSVSTLTIQRTQQEDSAVYLCASSPGLVSRVQYFGPGTRLTVT.

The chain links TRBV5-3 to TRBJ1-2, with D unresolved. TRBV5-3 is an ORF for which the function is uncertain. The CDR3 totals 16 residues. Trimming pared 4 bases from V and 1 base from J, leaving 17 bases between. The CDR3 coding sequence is TGTGCCAGAAGCCAAGGAATGTCCGACCGTAACTATGGCTACACCTTC. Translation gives CARSQGMSDRNYGYTF.

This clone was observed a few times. This CDR3 reads CASRNGNTIYF. DNA for the CDR3: TGTGCCAGCAGAAATGGAAACACCATATATTTT. The chain recombines TRBV6-5 with TRBJ1-3; D remains ambiguous. CDR1 and CDR2 from the germline V gene are MNHEY and SVGAGI. This CDR3 has 11 amino acids. V was shortened by 6 bases and J by 3 bases, with 3 bases between the two germline ends.

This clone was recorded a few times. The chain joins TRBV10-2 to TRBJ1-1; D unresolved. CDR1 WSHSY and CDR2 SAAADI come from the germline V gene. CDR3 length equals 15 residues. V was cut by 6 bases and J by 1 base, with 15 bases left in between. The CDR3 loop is CASSWTPGGNTEAFF. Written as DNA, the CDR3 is TGCGCCAGCAGCTGGACCCCCGGTGGGAACACTGAAGCTTTCTTT.

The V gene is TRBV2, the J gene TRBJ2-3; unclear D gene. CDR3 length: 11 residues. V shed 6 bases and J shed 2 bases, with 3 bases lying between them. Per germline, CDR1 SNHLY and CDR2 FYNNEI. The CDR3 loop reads CASRPTDTQYF. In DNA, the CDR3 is TGTGCCAGCAGGCCCACAGATACGCAGTATTTT.

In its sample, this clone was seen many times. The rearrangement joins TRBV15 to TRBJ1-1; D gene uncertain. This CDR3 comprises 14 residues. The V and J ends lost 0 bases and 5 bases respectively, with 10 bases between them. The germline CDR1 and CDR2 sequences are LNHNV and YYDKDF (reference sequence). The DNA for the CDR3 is TGTGCCACCAGCAGAGATCGAGGGAGGACTGAAGCTTTCTTT. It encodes CATSRDRGRTEAFF.

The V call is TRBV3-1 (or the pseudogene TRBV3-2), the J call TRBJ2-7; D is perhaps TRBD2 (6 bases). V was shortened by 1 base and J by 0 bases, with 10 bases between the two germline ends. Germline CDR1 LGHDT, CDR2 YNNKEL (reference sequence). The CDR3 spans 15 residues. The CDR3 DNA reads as TGTGCCAGCAGCCAAGGAGGGGACTCCTCCTACGAGCAGTACTTC. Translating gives CASSQGGDSSYEQYF.

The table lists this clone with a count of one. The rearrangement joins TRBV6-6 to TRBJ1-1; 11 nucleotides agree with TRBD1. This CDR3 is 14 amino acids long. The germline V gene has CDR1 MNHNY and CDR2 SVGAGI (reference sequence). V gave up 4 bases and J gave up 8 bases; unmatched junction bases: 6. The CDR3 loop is CASSFRGQGEEAFF. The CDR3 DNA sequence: TGTGCCAGCAGTTTTAGGGGACAGGGGGAGGAAGCTTTCTTT.

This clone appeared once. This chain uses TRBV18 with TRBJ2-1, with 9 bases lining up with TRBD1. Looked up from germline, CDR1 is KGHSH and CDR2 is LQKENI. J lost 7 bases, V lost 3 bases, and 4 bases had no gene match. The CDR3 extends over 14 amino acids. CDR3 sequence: CASSPTGGTNEQFF. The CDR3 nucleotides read TGTGCCAGCTCACCGACAGGGGGTACAAATGAGCAGTTCTTC.

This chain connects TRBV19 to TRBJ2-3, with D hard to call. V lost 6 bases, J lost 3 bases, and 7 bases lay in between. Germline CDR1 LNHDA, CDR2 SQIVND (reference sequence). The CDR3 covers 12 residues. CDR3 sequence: CASSPQTDTQYF. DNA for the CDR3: TGTGCCAGTAGCCCACAAACAGATACGCAGTATTTT.

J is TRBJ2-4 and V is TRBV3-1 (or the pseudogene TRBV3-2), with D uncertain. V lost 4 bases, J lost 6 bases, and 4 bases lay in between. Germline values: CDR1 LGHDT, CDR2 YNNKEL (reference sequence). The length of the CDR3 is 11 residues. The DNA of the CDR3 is TGTGCCAGCAGCCCGGGAAACATTCAGTACTTC. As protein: CASSPGNIQYF.

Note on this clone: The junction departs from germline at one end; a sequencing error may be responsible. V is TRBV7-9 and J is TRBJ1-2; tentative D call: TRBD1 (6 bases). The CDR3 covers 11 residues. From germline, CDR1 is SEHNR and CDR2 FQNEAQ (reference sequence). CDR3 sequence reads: CASSLRDIANF. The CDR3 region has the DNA TGTGCCAGCAGCCTCCGGGACATTGCAAACTTC.

The CDR3 sequence is CASSYRVDYGYTF. The CDR3 region has the DNA TGTGCCAGCAGTTACAGGGTCGACTATGGCTACACCTTC. V usage is TRBV6-6 and J usage is TRBJ1-2; no definite D call. V lost 2 bases to trimming and J lost 3 bases, with 7 bases between them. This CDR3 has 13 amino acids. CDR1 and CDR2 (germline): MNHNY, SVGAGI (reference sequence).

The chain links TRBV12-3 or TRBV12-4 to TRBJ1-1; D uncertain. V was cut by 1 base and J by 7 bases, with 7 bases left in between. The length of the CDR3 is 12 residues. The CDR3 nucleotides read TGTGCCAGCAGTTTAGGTATGTTTGAAGCTTTCTTT. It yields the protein CASSLGMFEAFF.

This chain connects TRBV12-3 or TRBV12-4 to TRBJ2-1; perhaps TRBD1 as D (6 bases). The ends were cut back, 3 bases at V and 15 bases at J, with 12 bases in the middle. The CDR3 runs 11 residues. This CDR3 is CASSFSGAGFF. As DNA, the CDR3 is TGTGCCAGCAGTTTCTCAGGGGCTGGGTTCTTC.

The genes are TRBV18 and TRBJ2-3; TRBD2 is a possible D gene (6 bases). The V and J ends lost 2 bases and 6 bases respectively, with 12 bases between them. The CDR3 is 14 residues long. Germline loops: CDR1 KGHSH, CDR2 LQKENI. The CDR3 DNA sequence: TGTGCCAGCTCACCAGCTTTGGAGGGGGATACGCAGTATTTT. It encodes CASSPALEGDTQYF.